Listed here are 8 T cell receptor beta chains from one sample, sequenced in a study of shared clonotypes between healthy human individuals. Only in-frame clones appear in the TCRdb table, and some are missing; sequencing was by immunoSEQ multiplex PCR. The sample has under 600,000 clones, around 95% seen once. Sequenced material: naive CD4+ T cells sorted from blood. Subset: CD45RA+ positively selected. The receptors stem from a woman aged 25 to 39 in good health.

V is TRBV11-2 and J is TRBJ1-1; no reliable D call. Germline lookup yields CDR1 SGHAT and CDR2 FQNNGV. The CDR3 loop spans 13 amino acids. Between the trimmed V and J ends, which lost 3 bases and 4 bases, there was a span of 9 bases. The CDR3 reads CASSLRWGTEAFF. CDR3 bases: TGTGCCAGCAGCTTGAGGTGGGGCACTGAAGCTTTCTTT.

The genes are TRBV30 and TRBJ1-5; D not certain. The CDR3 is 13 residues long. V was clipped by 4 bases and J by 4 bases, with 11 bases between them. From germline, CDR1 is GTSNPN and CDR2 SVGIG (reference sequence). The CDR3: CAWNRGENQPQHF. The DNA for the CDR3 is TGTGCCTGGAACCGCGGGGAGAATCAGCCCCAGCATTTT.

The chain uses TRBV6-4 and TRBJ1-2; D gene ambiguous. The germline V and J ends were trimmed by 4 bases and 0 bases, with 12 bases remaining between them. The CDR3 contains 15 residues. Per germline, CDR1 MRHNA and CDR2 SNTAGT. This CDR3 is CASSAEGGPNYGYTF. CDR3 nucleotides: TGTGCCAGCAGTGCCGAAGGCGGGCCTAACTATGGCTACACCTTC.

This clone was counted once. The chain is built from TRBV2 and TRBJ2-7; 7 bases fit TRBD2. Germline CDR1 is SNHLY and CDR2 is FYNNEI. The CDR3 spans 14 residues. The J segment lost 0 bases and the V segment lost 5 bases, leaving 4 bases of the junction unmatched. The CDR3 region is CASSTGTISYEQYF. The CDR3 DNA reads TGTGCCAGCAGTACCGGGACTATCTCCTACGAGCAGTACTTC.

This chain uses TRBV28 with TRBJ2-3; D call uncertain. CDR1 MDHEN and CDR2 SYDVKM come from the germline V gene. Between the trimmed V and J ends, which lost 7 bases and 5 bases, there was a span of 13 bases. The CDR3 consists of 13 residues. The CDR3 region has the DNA TGTGCCAGCAATTCACCCCTCAGAGATACGCAGTATTTT. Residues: CASNSPLRDTQYF.

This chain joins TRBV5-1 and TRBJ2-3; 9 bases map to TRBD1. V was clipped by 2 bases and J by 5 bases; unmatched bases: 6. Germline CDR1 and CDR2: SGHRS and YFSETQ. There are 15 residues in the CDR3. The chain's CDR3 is CASSLQGAGIDTQYF. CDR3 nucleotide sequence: TGCGCCAGCAGCTTACAGGGGGCTGGTATAGATACGCAGTATTTT. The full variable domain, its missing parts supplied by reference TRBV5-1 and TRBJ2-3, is KAGVTQTPRYLIKTRGQQVTLSCSPISGHRSVSWYQQTPGQGLQFLFEYFSETQRNKGNFPGRFSGRQFSNSRSEMNVSTLELGDSALYLCASSLQGAGIDTQYFGPGTRLTVL.

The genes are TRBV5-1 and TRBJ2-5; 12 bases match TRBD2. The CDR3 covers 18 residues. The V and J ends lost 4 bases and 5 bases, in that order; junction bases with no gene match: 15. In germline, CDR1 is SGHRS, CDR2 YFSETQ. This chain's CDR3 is CASSRRPKLAGGEETQYF. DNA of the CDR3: TGCGCCAGCAGCCGAAGACCTAAACTAGCGGGAGGTGAGGAGACCCAGTACTTC.

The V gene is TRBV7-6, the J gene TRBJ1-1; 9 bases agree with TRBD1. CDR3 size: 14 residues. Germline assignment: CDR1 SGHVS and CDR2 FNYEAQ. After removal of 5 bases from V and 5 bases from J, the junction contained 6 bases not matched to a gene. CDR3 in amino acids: CASSAGTGRTEAFF. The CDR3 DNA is TGTGCCAGCAGCGCCGGGACAGGGAGGACTGAAGCTTTCTTT.